This TCR beta chain was recovered during a study of response to subunit inactivated influenza vaccine. Points from the study as a whole: Authors suggested each seasonal flu vaccination may recruit only limited numbers of new T cells.

This clonotype has a count of ten or more. Its antigen is unknown. TCRdb used MiXCR to reprocess the RT-PCR reads, holding one entry per CDR3 protein. The sample holds 300,000 to 350,000 distinct CDR3 sequences, just over 20% seen once. The CDR3 is made up of 13 amino acids. Looked up from germline, CDR1 is DFQATT and CDR2 is SNEGSKA (reference sequence). Trimming pared 5 bases from V and 7 bases from J, leaving 12 bases between. This material consisted of PBMCs from blood, taken 21 months after vaccination. This sequence joins TRBV20-1 and TRBJ1-6; D remains ambiguous. The sequence came from a man between 50 and 69 years old who received an inactivated influenza vaccine. The CDR3 spells CSAWTAQNSPLHF. The DNA of the CDR3 is TGCAGTGCTTGGACCGCTCAAAATTCACCCCTCCACTTT.